A single sample gave rise to the 27 T cell receptor beta chains below, sequenced in a study of tumor-infiltrating lymphocytes in primary liver carcinoma. Unsorted whole blood yielded blood RNA, and germline DNA was extracted as well. TCR beta cDNA came from roughly 0.45 ug total RNA, primed with a constant-region primer. Slightly modified ARM-PCR with three nested multiplex PCR rounds yielded TCR beta libraries. The first two PCR rounds used TRBV1-TRBV30 primers with a Cbeta primer, roughly 10 cycles each. MiXCR, run by TCRdb on the multiplex PCR reads, gives a single entry per CDR3 protein. This sample has approximately 330,000 distinct CDR3 sequences, with about 65% found just once. The sequenced material came from peripheral blood. These receptors all come from a man aged 40-49 years with primary liver carcinoma and hepatitis B virus infection.

About this clonotype itself: This clone may be a read error of a much larger clone one base away. The conserved phenylalanine or tryptophan is not found at the CDR3 terminus, so this likely reflects a read error. The J gene is TRBJ2-7, the V gene TRBV6-6; D not resolved. This CDR3 has 15 residues. The germline gives CDR1 MNHNY, CDR2 SVGAGI (reference sequence). V was trimmed by 2 bases and J by 0 bases, leaving 11 bases between them. This chain's CDR3 is CASSYLTPISYEQYL. The CDR3 nucleotides are TGTGCCAGCAGTTACCTCACGCCAATCTCCTACGAGCAGTACCTC.

The V and J genes are TRBV6-6 and TRBJ2-3; 14 nucleotides line up with TRBD2. V trimming: 0 bases; J trimming: 7 bases; junction bases outside the gene matches: 6. CDR1 MNHNY and CDR2 SVGAGI come from the germline V gene (reference sequence). The CDR3 runs to 17 residues. In DNA form, the CDR3 reads TGTGCCAGCAGTTACTCGACTAGCGGGGGGGTGGCAAATACGCAGTATTTT. Translated, it gives CASSYSTSGGVANTQYF.

This clonotype appeared a single time. The chain carries TRBV4-1 and TRBJ2-2; D is ambiguous. The CDR3 consists of 14 residues. V lost 2 bases to trimming and J lost 10 bases, with 14 bases between them. Germline CDR1 reads MGHRA; CDR2 reads YSYEKL. The CDR3 here is CASSQLTLSEELFF. CDR3 sequence (DNA): TGCGCCAGCAGCCAACTTACCCTCTCCGAGGAGCTGTTTTTT.

As concerns this clonotype: A much larger clone lies one base from this, so it may be a read error. The chain uses TRBV6-5 and TRBJ2-7; perhaps TRBD2 as D (5 bases). There are 13 residues in the CDR3. Trimming shortened V by 6 bases and J by 2 bases, and 11 bases separated the two germline ends. Germline CDR1 is MNHEY and CDR2 is SVGAGI. CDR3 sequence reads: CASRLGSPYEQYF. Written as DNA, the CDR3 is TGTGCCAGCAGGCTGGGGAGCCCCTACGAGCAGTACTTC.

Details on this clonotype: The CDR3 end shows no conserved phenylalanine or tryptophan, and so a read error is likely. The J gene is TRBJ2-2, the V gene TRBV29-1, with a weak D call TRBD2 (6 bases). Germline-derived CDR1 and CDR2 are SQVTM and ANQGSEA. The CDR3 sequence is 13 residues long. Trimming removed 5 bases from V and 3 bases from J, with 10 bases in between. The CDR3, as DNA: TGCAGCGTTTCGGGAGTGGACACCGGGGAGCTGTTTTCT. It yields the protein CSVSGVDTGELFS.

A few counts support this clonotype. The chain joins TRBV28 to TRBJ1-2; D not certain. The CDR3 is made up of 14 amino acids. Trimming removed 3 bases from V and 3 bases from J, with 11 bases in between. Germline CDR1 MDHEN, CDR2 SYDVKM. This CDR3 is CASSFRQLYYGYTF. CDR3 DNA sequence: TGTGCCAGCAGTTTCCGGCAGTTGTACTATGGCTACACCTTC.

This clonotype was found once. The CDR3 sequence: CASSSNQADRGPAGTQYF. CDR3 nucleotide sequence: TGTGCCAGCAGTTCCAACCAAGCGGACAGGGGGCCGGCAGGTACGCAGTATTTT. The rearrangement links TRBV28 to TRBJ2-3; TRBD1 aligns across 11 bases. CDR1 is MDHEN, CDR2 SYDVKM, per germline. The V segment lost 4 bases and the J segment 8 bases; nucleotides outside the gene matches: 17. CDR3 length: 18 residues.

A single count supports this clonotype. The CDR3 ends on some other residue instead of the conserved phenylalanine or tryptophan, so this is likely a read error. The J gene is TRBJ2-7, the V gene TRBV4-3; TRBD1 might be the D (7 bases). CDR1 LGHNA and CDR2 YSLEER come from the germline V gene. The length of the CDR3 is 14 residues. Trimming cost V 2 bases and J 2 bases, with 10 bases left between them. CDR3 amino acids: CASSQQGGPYEQYL. Here the CDR3 DNA reads TGCGCCAGCAGCCAACAGGGGGGACCCTACGAGCAGTACTTA.

The J gene is TRBJ2-5, the V gene TRBV4-1, with D perhaps matching TRBD2 (5 bases). V was pared by 3 bases and J by 3 bases, with 20 bases between. Germline CDR1 and CDR2: MGHRA and YSYEKL. CDR3 length: 17 residues. CDR3 bases: TGCGCCAGCAGCCAGCTTCCCGGCGCAGCGGTGGAAGAGACCCAGTACTTC. The encoded protein is CASSQLPGAAVEETQYF.

The gene calls are TRBV11-1 and TRBJ1-2, with a weak D call TRBD1 (6 bases). Germline CDR1 is SGHAT and CDR2 is FQDESV (reference sequence). Between the trimmed V and J ends, which lost 7 bases and 4 bases, there was a span of 16 bases. The CDR3 consists of 14 residues. CDR3 amino acids: CASNPEQGTYGYTF. DNA of the CDR3: TGTGCCAGCAACCCTGAACAGGGCACCTATGGCTACACCTTC.

Of note for this clonotype: One end of the junction varies from germline; a read error may be responsible. V gene TRBV20-1 combines with J gene TRBJ2-2; 8 bases map to TRBD1. This CDR3 is 14 amino acids long. Germline lookup yields CDR1 DFQATT and CDR2 SNEGSKA (reference sequence). CDR3 protein: CSARRTGQTGELFF. The CDR3 DNA reads TGTAGTGCTAGAAGGACAGGGCAGACCGGGGAGCTGTTTTTT.

This chain joins TRBV10-2 and TRBJ2-1; D ambiguous. This CDR3 region has 13 residues. V was clipped by 5 bases and J by 8 bases, with 13 bases between them. Germline V CDR1 and CDR2: WSHSY, SAAADI. CDR3 in amino acids: CASSQRPRDEQFF. CDR3 bases: TGCGCCAGCAGTCAACGACCGCGCGATGAGCAGTTCTTC.

In this sample, this clonotype turned up many times. This sequence joins TRBV29-1 and TRBJ2-3; D is possibly TRBD2 (5 bases). The CDR3 sequence is 13 residues long. The V gene's germline CDR1 is SQVTM and CDR2 ANQGSEA. Trimming removed 7 bases at V and 4 bases at J, with 15 bases between. The chain's CDR3 is CSAEGILADTQYF. CDR3 DNA: TGCAGCGCCGAGGGCATTCTCGCAGATACGCAGTATTTT.

This clonotype came up a few times. The genes are TRBV10-2 and TRBJ1-2; weak D call: TRBD1 (5 bases). In germline, CDR1 is WSHSY, CDR2 SAAADI. V was shortened by 7 bases and J by 3 bases, with 9 bases between the two germline ends. This CDR3 is built from 12 residues. CDR3 sequence (DNA): TGCGCCAGCACCGGGACGGACTATGGCTACACCTTC. Translating gives CASTGTDYGYTF.

In the case of this clonotype: One end of the junction fails to match germline, which may point to a read error. This rearrangement joins TRBV11-1 to TRBJ2-1, with a weak D call TRBD2 (6 bases). The CDR3 runs to 15 residues. Germline CDR1 SGHAT, CDR2 FQDESV (reference sequence). The CDR3 nucleotides read TGTGCCAGAAGCTCGGGGCGGGAAGGCTACAATGAGCAGTTCTTC. It encodes CARSSGREGYNEQFF. Complete variable domain (other parts from reference TRBV11-1 and TRBJ2-1): EAEVAQSPRYKITEKSQAVAFWCDPISGHATLYWYRQILGQGPELLVQFQDESVVDDSQLPKDRFSAERLKGVDSTLKIQPAELGDSAMYLCARSSGREGYNEQFFGPGTRLTVL.

On this clonotype itself: An end of the junction differs from the germline gene, which may be a read error. This chain links TRBV5-1 with TRBJ2-1; the D gene is possibly TRBD1 (5 bases). The CDR3 length is 15 residues. The germline V gene has CDR1 SGHRS and CDR2 YFSETQ. CDR3 nucleotide sequence: TGCTCCAGCAGTCCTGGGGCTAGTTGGGTGGATGAGCAGTTCTTC. It codes for CSSSPGASWVDEQFF.

On this clonotype: Just one base apart from a much larger clone, this may be a read error. This chain links TRBV10-3 with TRBJ1-1, with D tentatively TRBD1 (6 bases). Germline CDR1 is ENHRY and CDR2 is SYGVKD. The CDR3 consists of 15 residues. CDR3 sequence reads: CAISAGGRLDTKAFF. The CDR3 DNA reads as TGTGCCATCAGTGCTGGGGGGCGACTGGACACTAAAGCTTTCTTT.

This clonotype was seen only once. The chain combines TRBV11-2 with TRBJ2-5; weak D call: TRBD2 (5 bases). The germline V gene encodes CDR1 SGHAT and CDR2 FQNNGV. Trimming left V 5 bases short and J 3 bases short, with 10 bases between. The CDR3 spans 13 residues. The CDR3 is CASSTGWEETQYF. CDR3 in DNA: TGTGCCAGCAGCACGGGATGGGAAGAGACCCAGTACTTC.

A few counts support this clonotype. CDR3 nucleotide sequence: TGTGCCAGCAGCCCAAGCGGGAACACTGAAGCTTTCTTT. Translation: CASSPSGNTEAFF. This rearrangement joins TRBV14 to TRBJ1-1; no clear D. The CDR3 spans 13 residues. Germline CDR1 SGHDN, CDR2 FVKESK. The V gene lost 4 bases and the J gene lost 1 base, with 7 bases spanning the gap.

This clonotype was recorded once. Given a much more abundant clone one base away, this may be a read error. The chain employs TRBV6-1 and TRBJ2-7; D unresolved. Germline V gene sequence: CDR1 MNHNS, CDR2 SASEGT. The V end lost 11 bases, the J end lost 2 bases, and 10 bases lay between the germline ends. CDR3 length: 11 amino acids. In DNA form, the CDR3 reads TGTGCCGGCACCCTTGCCTACGAGCAGTACTTC. It is translated as CAGTLAYEQYF.

This sequence joins TRBV6-1 and TRBJ1-5; D uncertain. The CDR3 sequence is 14 residues long. Germline V CDR1 and CDR2: MNHNS, SASEGT. The CDR3, as DNA: TGTGGCAACAGCAGGACGGATGGGATTCAGCCCCAGCATTTT. Its protein is CGNSRTDGIQPQHF.

The rearrangement uses TRBV28 and TRBJ2-5; D not resolved. Trimming removed 7 bases from V and 3 bases from J, with 9 bases in between. Germline CDR1 is MDHEN and CDR2 is SYDVKM. This CDR3 contains 12 residues. This CDR3 reads CASIAGEETQYF. DNA of the CDR3: TGTGCCAGCATAGCAGGAGAAGAGACCCAGTACTTC.

This clonotype was picked up many times. This chain connects TRBV29-1 to TRBJ1-4, with D hard to call. CDR1 and CDR2 (germline): SQVTM, ANQGSEA. Trimming shortened V by 4 bases and J by 5 bases, and 8 bases separated the two germline ends. This CDR3 contains 12 residues. The CDR3 DNA reads TGCAGCGTTGGAGCAGCAAATGAAAAACTGTTTTTT. Protein sequence: CSVGAANEKLFF.

A remark on this clonotype: A clone one base away is much larger, so this may be a read error. This likely comes from a read error, as the CDR3 has no conserved phenylalanine or tryptophan at its end. The rearrangement links TRBV4-1 to TRBJ1-4; 7 nucleotides agree with TRBD1. Germline V lookup: CDR1 MGHRA, CDR2 YSYEKL. The CDR3 consists of 15 residues. V was clipped by 1 base and J by 3 bases; unmatched bases: 2. This CDR3 reads CASSQGGQPNEKLFS. The CDR3 DNA reads as TGCGCCAGCAGCCAAGGGGGACAGCCTAATGAAAAACTGTTTTCT.

This chain links TRBV28 with TRBJ1-5; D is uncertain. Germline CDR1 and CDR2: MDHEN and SYDVKM. V was cut by 4 bases and J by 4 bases, with 5 bases left in between. This CDR3 comprises 12 residues. The CDR3 is CASSSLNQPQHF. The CDR3 coding sequence is TGTGCCAGCAGTTCCCTAAATCAGCCCCAGCATTTT.

In the case of this clonotype: Being one base from a much bigger clone, this may be a read error. This chain uses TRBV6-1 with TRBJ2-2, with unresolved D. The CDR3 totals 16 residues. Germline CDR1 and CDR2: MNHNS and SASEGT. The CDR3 nucleotides read TGTGCCGGCAGTGAAGTTGTAGGGTCTTTGGCCGGGGAGCTGTTTTTT. It codes for CAGSEVVGSLAGELFF.

This clonotype was observed many times. This chain uses TRBV5-5 with TRBJ2-7, with D maybe TRBD2 (7 bases). The germline V gene has CDR1 SGHKS and CDR2 YYEKEE (reference sequence). The length of the CDR3 is 15 residues. Trimming removed 4 bases at V and 2 bases at J, with 16 bases between. CDR3 nucleotides: TGTGCCAGCAGCCTCTTGGGGGGGGCCGCCTACGAGCAGTACTTC. It specifies CASSLLGGAAYEQYF.